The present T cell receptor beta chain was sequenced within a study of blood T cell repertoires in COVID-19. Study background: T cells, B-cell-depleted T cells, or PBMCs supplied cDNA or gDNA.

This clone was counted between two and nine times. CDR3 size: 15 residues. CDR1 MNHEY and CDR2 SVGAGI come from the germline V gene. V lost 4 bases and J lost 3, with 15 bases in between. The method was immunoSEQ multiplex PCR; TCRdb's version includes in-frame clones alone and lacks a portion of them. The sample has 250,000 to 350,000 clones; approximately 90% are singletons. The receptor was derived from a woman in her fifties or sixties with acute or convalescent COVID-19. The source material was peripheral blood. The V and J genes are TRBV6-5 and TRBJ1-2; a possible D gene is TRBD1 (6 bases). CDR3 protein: CASSFGGGADYGYTF. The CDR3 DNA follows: TGTGCCAGCAGTTTTGGGGGGGGCGCGGACTATGGCTACACCTTC.